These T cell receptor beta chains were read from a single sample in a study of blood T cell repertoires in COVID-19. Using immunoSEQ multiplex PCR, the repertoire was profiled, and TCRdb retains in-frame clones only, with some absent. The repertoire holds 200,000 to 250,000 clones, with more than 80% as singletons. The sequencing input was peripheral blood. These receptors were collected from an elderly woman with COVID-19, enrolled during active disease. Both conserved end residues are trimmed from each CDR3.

CDR3 protein: ASRPQQVLGEQF
V gene: TRBV10-2
J gene: TRBJ2-1

CDR3 protein: ASSLKTGGRELF
V gene: TRBV5-4
J gene: TRBJ2-2

CDR3 protein: ASSGTGGYEQF
V gene: TRBV9
J gene: TRBJ2-1

CDR3 protein: AWSVGAGEQY
V gene: TRBV30
J gene: TRBJ2-7

CDR3 protein: ASSYPGTGTYEQY
V gene: TRBV7-8
J gene: TRBJ2-7

CDR3 protein: ASSPPSGGTGELF
V gene: TRBV5-1
J gene: TRBJ2-2

CDR3 protein: ASSQPFYGYT
V gene: TRBV4-1
J gene: TRBJ1-2

CDR3 protein: ASRLTSRRETQY
V gene: TRBV5-1
J gene: TRBJ2-5

CDR3 protein: SAGLRREQF
V gene: TRBV20-1
J gene: TRBJ2-1

CDR3 protein: ASSYRGAFSGNTIY
V gene: TRBV6-5
J gene: TRBJ1-3

CDR3 protein: ASSYGRGVETQY
V gene: TRBV6-5
J gene: TRBJ2-5

CDR3 protein: ASSQTEILRSGANVPT
V gene: TRBV4-3
J gene: TRBJ2-6

CDR3 protein: ASSSPGLATYEQY
V gene: TRBV5-6
J gene: TRBJ2-7

CDR3 protein: ASSFLPRSLSGNTIY
V gene: TRBV5-1
J gene: TRBJ1-3

CDR3 protein: ASRTGYTEAF
V gene: TRBV2
J gene: TRBJ1-1

CDR3 protein: ASSGTSGGSGELF
V gene: TRBV10-1
J gene: TRBJ2-2